This TCR beta chain was captured by sequencing in a study of lymphopenia after photon versus proton radiotherapy. Profiling relied on immunoSEQ multiplex PCR, and the TCRdb table lists in-frame clones only, not all of them. The table lists about 160,000 clones, around nine tenths of them singletons, with approximately 4.6% in the top ten. The CDR3 contains 15 residues. Per the germline V gene, CDR1 is SGHTA and CDR2 is FQGNSA. V lost 5 bases and J lost 0; bases outside the gene matches: 6. The source is a man over 45 with gastric cancer. The V gene is TRBV7-2, the J gene TRBJ1-2; 7 positions match TRBD1. The sample consisted of peripheral blood, taken from a patient treated with photon-based radiotherapy. Here the CDR3 reads CASSRRQGANYGYTF. The CDR3 coding sequence is TGTGCCAGCAGCCGGAGACAGGGAGCTAACTATGGCTACACCTTC. Using reference TRBV7-2 and TRBJ1-2 for the parts outside the CDR3, the full variable domain is GAGVSQSPSNKVTEKGKDVELRCDPISGHTALYWYRQSLGQGLEFLIYFQGNSAPDKSGLPSDRFSAERTGGSVSTLTIQRTQQEDSAVYLCASSRRQGANYGYTFGSGTRLTVV.